Described below is a single TCR beta chain sequence and its context. This record comes from a study of OX40 agonist ivuxolimab in advanced cancers. The data were produced by immunoSEQ multiplex PCR, yet TCRdb's version contains in-frame clones alone and is incomplete. Counted here are approximately 58,000 clones, more than 75% occurring once; the ten biggest clones make up over 1%. The ends were cut back, 1 base at V and 11 bases at J, with 12 bases in the middle. This CDR3 contains 12 residues. The germline V gene has CDR1 SGHNT and CDR2 YYREEE (reference sequence). Systemic immunosuppression or a history of autoimmune disease excluded patients.

The chain couples TRBV5-4 to TRBJ1-1; D possibly corresponds to TRBD1 (5 bases). The sequencing here drew on CD4+ or CD8+ T cells sorted from blood, taken in a trial of the OX40 agonist ivuxolimab. The sequence came from an adult with an advanced solid tumor such as melanoma, head and neck, liver or kidney cancer. The CDR3 region is CASSLWPGQAFF. For the CDR3, the DNA is TGTGCCAGCAGCTTGTGGCCAGGGCAGGCTTTCTTT.